This T cell receptor beta chain is drawn from a study of beta chain features in type 1 diabetes. General study findings and limits: Shortening of TCRB CDR3s, moderate but significant, appeared in all four CD4+ subsets of Type 1 diabetes patients.

To note about this clone: What it recognizes is unknown.

CD45RO/CCR7/CD25/CD127/CD95/CD27 separated CD4+ naive, central memory, regulatory and stem cell-like memory cells by sorting. Isolated RNA was reverse transcribed in full, so expressed TCRB transcripts were sequenced. Sequencing used immunoSEQ multiplex PCR; TCRdb keeps in-frame clones, though not all of them. The sample includes around 160,000 clones, around 8.6% of them seen just once. This CDR3 spans 15 amino acids. CDR1 is SGHTA, CDR2 FQGNSA, per germline. The J segment lost 4 bases and the V segment lost 4 bases, leaving 4 bases of the junction unmatched. The sequenced sample was central memory CD4+ T cells from blood. This receptor was identified in a woman in her late teens or twenties with type 1 diabetes. The chain couples TRBV7-2 to TRBJ2-1; 10 bases are a match to TRBD2. This CDR3 is CASSSTSGAYNEQFF. The CDR3 bases are TGTGCCAGCAGCTCCACTAGCGGGGCTTACAATGAGCAGTTCTTC.